This TCR beta chain comes out of a study of blood T cells in healthy people across ages. Next came a second PCR, run for about 7 to 12 cycles, which used a sample-barcoded 5' primer along with a J-beta primer mix. MiXCR, run by TCRdb on the 5' RACE reads, gives a single entry per CDR3 protein. Altogether under 2,000,000 distinct CDR3 sequences are present, approximately 50% being singletons, with the ten largest covering approximately 2.1%. Germline assignment: CDR1 SGHAT and CDR2 FQDESV (reference sequence). CDR3 length equals 21 residues. V dropped 3 bases and J dropped 0; count of bases not matched to a gene: 11.

The sequence was obtained from a woman aged 40 to 49 in good health. The V call is TRBV11-1, the J call TRBJ2-1; TRBD2 matches 16 bases. Input material: blood. The CDR3 protein is CASSFATGLAGGPSSYNEQFF. The DNA of the CDR3 is TGTGCCAGCAGCTTCGCTACGGGACTAGCGGGGGGGCCAAGCTCCTACAATGAGCAGTTCTTC. Full variable domain (rest looked up from reference TRBV11-1 and TRBJ2-1): EAEVAQSPRYKITEKSQAVAFWCDPISGHATLYWYRQILGQGPELLVQFQDESVVDDSQLPKDRFSAERLKGVDSTLKIQPAELGDSAMYLCASSFATGLAGGPSSYNEQFFGPGTRLTVL.